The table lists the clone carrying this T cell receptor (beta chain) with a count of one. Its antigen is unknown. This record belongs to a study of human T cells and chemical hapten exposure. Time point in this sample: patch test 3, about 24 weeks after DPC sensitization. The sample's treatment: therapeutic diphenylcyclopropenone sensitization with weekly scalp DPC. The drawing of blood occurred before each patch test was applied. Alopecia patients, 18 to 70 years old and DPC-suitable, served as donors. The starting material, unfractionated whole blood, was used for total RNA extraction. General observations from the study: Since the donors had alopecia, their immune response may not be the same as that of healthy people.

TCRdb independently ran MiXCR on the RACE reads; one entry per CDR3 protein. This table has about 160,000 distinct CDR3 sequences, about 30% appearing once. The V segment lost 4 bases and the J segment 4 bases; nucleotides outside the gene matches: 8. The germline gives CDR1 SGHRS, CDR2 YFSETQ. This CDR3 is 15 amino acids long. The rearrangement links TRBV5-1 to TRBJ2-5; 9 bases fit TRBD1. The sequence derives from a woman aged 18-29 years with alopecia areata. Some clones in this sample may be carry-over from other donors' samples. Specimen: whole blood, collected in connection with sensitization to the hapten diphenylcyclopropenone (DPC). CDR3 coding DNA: TGCGCCAGCAGCCTCACAGGGGGCGCAGGAGAGACCCAGTACTTC. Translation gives CASSLTGGAGETQYF.